This TCR beta chain was captured by sequencing in a study of blood T cell repertoires in COVID-19. About the study: Acute-phase and convalescent COVID-19 samples originated in the United States, Italy and Spain. Sources were T cells, B-cell-depleted T cells, or PBMCs; the material itself was cDNA or gDNA.

Study processing details: Nucleated cell counts were estimated from reference gene primer amplification. Measured with immunoSEQ multiplex PCR; TCRdb has only the in-frame clones, and not every one. V, J and clone size were drawn from that table, and D and trimming were deduced from the DNA. The data show more than 200,000 clones, around 84% seen once. The sequencing sample was made of peripheral blood. The sequence was obtained from a man older than 75 with acute or convalescent COVID-19.

CDR3 in DNA: TGTGCCAGCAGGACCACAGGGAATGGCTACACCTTC. Its protein product is CASRTTGNGYTF. V and J are TRBV2 and TRBJ1-2; tentative D call: TRBD1 (6 bases). The V and J ends lost 6 bases and 6 bases respectively, with 11 bases between them. This CDR3 has 12 amino acids. Germline CDR1 SNHLY, CDR2 FYNNEI.